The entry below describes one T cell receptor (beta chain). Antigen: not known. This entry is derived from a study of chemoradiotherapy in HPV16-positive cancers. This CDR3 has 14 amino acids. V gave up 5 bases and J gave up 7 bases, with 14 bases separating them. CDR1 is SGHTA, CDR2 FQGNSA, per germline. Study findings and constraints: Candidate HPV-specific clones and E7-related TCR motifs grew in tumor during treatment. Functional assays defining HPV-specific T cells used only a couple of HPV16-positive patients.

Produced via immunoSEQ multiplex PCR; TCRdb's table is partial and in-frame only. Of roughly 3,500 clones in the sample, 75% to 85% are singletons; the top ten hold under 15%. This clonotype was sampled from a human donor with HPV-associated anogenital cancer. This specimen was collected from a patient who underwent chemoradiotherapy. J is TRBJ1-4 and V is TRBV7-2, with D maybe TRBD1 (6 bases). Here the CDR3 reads CASSRGTKGEKLFF. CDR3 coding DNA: TGTGCCAGCAGCCGCGGGACAAAGGGTGAAAAACTGTTTTTT.